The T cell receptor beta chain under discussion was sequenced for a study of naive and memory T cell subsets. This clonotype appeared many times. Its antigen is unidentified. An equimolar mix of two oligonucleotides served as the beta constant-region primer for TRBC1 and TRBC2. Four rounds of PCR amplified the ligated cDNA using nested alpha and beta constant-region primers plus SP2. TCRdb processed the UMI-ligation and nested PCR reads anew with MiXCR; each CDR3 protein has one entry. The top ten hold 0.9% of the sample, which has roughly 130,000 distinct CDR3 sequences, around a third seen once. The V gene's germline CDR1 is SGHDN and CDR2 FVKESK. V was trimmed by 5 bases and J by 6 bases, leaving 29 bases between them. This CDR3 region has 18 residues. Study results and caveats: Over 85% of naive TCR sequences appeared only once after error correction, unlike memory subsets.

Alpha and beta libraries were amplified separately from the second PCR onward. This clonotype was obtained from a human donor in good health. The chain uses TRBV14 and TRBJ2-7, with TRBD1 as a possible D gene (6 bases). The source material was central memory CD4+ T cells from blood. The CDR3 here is CASSSYRDGHRRIGEQYF. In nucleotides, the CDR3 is TGTGCCAGCAGCTCTTACAGGGACGGTCACAGACGAATAGGCGAGCAGTACTTC. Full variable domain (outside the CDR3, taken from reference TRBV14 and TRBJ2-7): EAGVTQFPSHSVIEKGQTVTLRCDPISGHDNLYWYRRVMGKEIKFLLHFVKESKQDESGMPNNRFLAERTGGTYSTLKVQPAELEDSGVYFCASSSYRDGHRRIGEQYFGPGTRLTVT.